This is a list of T cell receptor beta chains from one sample in a study of PD-L1 blockade in urothelial cancer. This table comes from immunoSEQ multiplex PCR, and its TCRdb copy is limited to in-frame clones, with some not included. The table includes around 49,000 clones, about 88% detected once. This sample comprised PBMCs, obtained around atezolizumab (anti-PD-L1) treatment. The receptor source for this set is a man aged 55 to 70 with urothelial cancer. Each CDR3 is given with its conserved first and last residue. Fields, in order: CDR3 protein, CDR3 DNA, clone size, J gene, V gene, D gene. D genes are given only for firm matches. Rows give clone size only sometimes, using once, few, many, or a class for an expanded clone.

CDR3aa: CASRSDSYIQYF
CDR3nt: TGTGCCAGCAGATCAGACAGCTACATTCAGTACTTC
abundance: .
j_gene: TRBJ2-4
v_gene: TRBV6-1
d_gene: .

CDR3aa: CASSAYPDAGGTQYF
CDR3nt: TGTGCCAGCAGCGCCTACCCGGACGCAGGGGGGACCCAGTACTTC
abundance: .
j_gene: TRBJ2-5
v_gene: TRBV9
d_gene: TRBD1

CDR3aa: CASSIENPGQGAPREAFF
CDR3nt: TGTGCCAGTAGTATAGAGAACCCGGGACAGGGGGCGCCCAGGGAAGCTTTCTTT
abundance: .
j_gene: TRBJ1-1
v_gene: TRBV19
d_gene: TRBD1

CDR3aa: CASSQVGTGIHEQYF
CDR3nt: TGCGCCAGCAGCCAAGTCGGGACAGGGATCCACGAGCAGTACTTC
abundance: .
j_gene: TRBJ2-7
v_gene: TRBV4-1
d_gene: TRBD1

CDR3aa: CASSHPQTGPTDTQYF
CDR3nt: TGTGCCAGCAGCCACCCCCAGACAGGACCTACAGATACGCAGTATTTT
abundance: .
j_gene: TRBJ2-3
v_gene: TRBV7-9
d_gene: .

CDR3aa: CASSAPGTGRYEQYF
CDR3nt: TGTGCCAGCAGCGCACCCGGGACAGGGCGCTACGAGCAGTACTTC
abundance: once
j_gene: TRBJ2-7
v_gene: TRBV7-9
d_gene: TRBD1

CDR3aa: CASSLSPAGLALNTGELFF
CDR3nt: TGTGCCAGCAGCTTATCTCCGGCTGGGCTAGCCCTGAACACCGGGGAGCTGTTTTTT
abundance: .
j_gene: TRBJ2-2
v_gene: TRBV7-9
d_gene: .

CDR3aa: CASSLTGYEQFF
CDR3nt: TGTGCCAGCAGTCTGACAGGGTATGAGCAGTTCTTC
abundance: .
j_gene: TRBJ2-1
v_gene: TRBV6-5
d_gene: TRBD1

CDR3aa: CASSQTGTPTKEQFF
CDR3nt: TGTGCCAGCAGCCAGACCGGGACACCAACCAAAGAGCAGTTCTTC
abundance: .
j_gene: TRBJ2-1
v_gene: TRBV14
d_gene: .

CDR3aa: CATSRDLTSRAAFF
CDR3nt: TGTGCCACCAGCAGAGATCTAACGTCGAGGGCGGCTTTCTTT
abundance: .
j_gene: TRBJ1-1
v_gene: TRBV15
d_gene: .

CDR3aa: CASSYSTGAGNQPQHF
CDR3nt: TGTGCCAGCAGTTATTCGACAGGGGCGGGCAATCAGCCCCAGCATTTT
abundance: few
j_gene: TRBJ1-5
v_gene: TRBV6-6
d_gene: TRBD1

CDR3aa: CASSFRGLGNQPQHF
CDR3nt: TGTGCCAGCAGCTTCAGAGGGCTCGGCAATCAGCCCCAGCATTTT
abundance: .
j_gene: TRBJ1-5
v_gene: TRBV7-2
d_gene: .

CDR3aa: CASSFRGLRENEQFF
CDR3nt: TGTGCCAGCAGTTTCCGGGGTCTTCGAGAGAATGAGCAGTTCTTC
abundance: .
j_gene: TRBJ2-1
v_gene: TRBV28
d_gene: .

CDR3aa: CASSLLADSYNEQFF
CDR3nt: TGCGCCAGCAGCTTACTAGCGGACTCCTACAATGAGCAGTTCTTC
abundance: .
j_gene: TRBJ2-1
v_gene: TRBV5-1
d_gene: TRBD2

CDR3aa: CASRLPGSGNTIYF
CDR3nt: TGCGCCAGCAGATTGCCGGGATCTGGAAACACCATATATTTT
abundance: .
j_gene: TRBJ1-3
v_gene: TRBV5-1
d_gene: .

CDR3aa: CASSIVFGGTSGKSHEQFF
CDR3nt: TGTGCCAGTAGTATAGTTTTCGGGGGGACTAGCGGGAAGTCCCATGAGCAGTTCTTC
abundance: .
j_gene: TRBJ2-1
v_gene: TRBV19
d_gene: TRBD2

CDR3aa: CSATVTDTQYF
CDR3nt: TGCAGTGCGACTGTTACAGATACGCAGTATTTT
abundance: .
j_gene: TRBJ2-3
v_gene: TRBV20-1
d_gene: .

CDR3aa: CASSVDGGAGEQYF
CDR3nt: TGTGCCAGCAGTGTTGACGGGGGGGCCGGGGAGCAGTACTTC
abundance: .
j_gene: TRBJ2-7
v_gene: TRBV2
d_gene: TRBD2

CDR3aa: CASSLGDPDLTYEQYF
CDR3nt: TGTGCCAGCAGCTTAGGGGATCCGGATCTTACCTACGAGCAGTACTTC
abundance: .
j_gene: TRBJ2-7
v_gene: TRBV5-6
d_gene: .

CDR3aa: CASGAPMVGYTF
CDR3nt: TGTGCCAGCGGGGCCCCGATGGTGGGCTACACCTTC
abundance: .
j_gene: TRBJ1-2
v_gene: TRBV27
d_gene: .

CDR3aa: CSARQDYGYTF
CDR3nt: TGCAGTGCTAGACAGGACTATGGCTACACCTTC
abundance: .
j_gene: TRBJ1-2
v_gene: TRBV20-1
d_gene: .

CDR3aa: CASTEAGYTF
CDR3nt: TGTGCCAGCACGGAGGCGGGCTACACCTTC
abundance: .
j_gene: TRBJ1-2
v_gene: TRBV28
d_gene: .

CDR3aa: CASSRGRGSGANVLTF
CDR3nt: TGTGCCAGCAGCAGAGGGCGGGGTTCTGGGGCCAACGTCCTGACTTTC
abundance: .
j_gene: TRBJ2-6
v_gene: TRBV9
d_gene: .

CDR3aa: CASSYKRLSYNEQFF
CDR3nt: TGTGCCAGCAGCTATAAGCGGCTCTCCTACAATGAGCAGTTCTTC
abundance: .
j_gene: TRBJ2-1
v_gene: TRBV7-8
d_gene: .

CDR3aa: CPQGKQGVYEQYF
CDR3nt: TGTCCCCAGGGGAAACAGGGGGTCTACGAGCAGTACTTC
abundance: .
j_gene: TRBJ2-7
v_gene: TRBV19
d_gene: TRBD1

CDR3aa: CASSLRQGSTEAFF
CDR3nt: TGTGCCAGCAGCCTCAGACAGGGCAGCACTGAAGCTTTCTTT
abundance: .
j_gene: TRBJ1-1
v_gene: TRBV21-1
d_gene: .

CDR3aa: CASNRAGSSYNEQFF
CDR3nt: TGTGCCAGCAACCGAGCCGGGAGCTCCTACAATGAGCAGTTCTTC
abundance: .
j_gene: TRBJ2-1
v_gene: TRBV2
d_gene: .

CDR3aa: CASSLRQALSSYNEQFF
CDR3nt: TGTGCCAGCAGCTTGAGACAGGCGCTAAGCTCCTACAATGAGCAGTTCTTC
abundance: .
j_gene: TRBJ2-1
v_gene: TRBV7-6
d_gene: .

CDR3aa: CASSRGGASIYNEQFF
CDR3nt: TGCGCCAGCAGCCGTGGAGGGGCGTCGATTTACAATGAGCAGTTCTTC
abundance: .
j_gene: TRBJ2-1
v_gene: TRBV10-1
d_gene: .

CDR3aa: CASSLTSEDEQYF
CDR3nt: TGTGCCAGCAGCTTAACTAGCGAAGACGAGCAGTACTTC
abundance: .
j_gene: TRBJ2-7
v_gene: TRBV7-9
d_gene: TRBD2

CDR3aa: CASSLETGVSSPLHF
CDR3nt: TGCGCCAGCAGCTTGGAGACAGGGGTTTCTTCACCCCTCCACTTT
abundance: .
j_gene: TRBJ1-6
v_gene: TRBV5-1
d_gene: TRBD1

CDR3aa: CASSPPPSSNQPQHF
CDR3nt: TGTGCCAGCTCACCACCCCCCTCTAGCAATCAGCCCCAGCATTTT
abundance: .
j_gene: TRBJ1-5
v_gene: TRBV18
d_gene: .

CDR3aa: CASSWGQGFDEQYF
CDR3nt: TGCGCCAGCAGCTGGGGACAGGGGTTCGACGAGCAGTACTTC
abundance: .
j_gene: TRBJ2-7
v_gene: TRBV5-1
d_gene: TRBD1

CDR3aa: CATSSFPVPSSYNEQFF
CDR3nt: TGTGCCACCAGCAGTTTCCCGGTTCCGAGCTCCTACAATGAGCAGTTCTTC
abundance: .
j_gene: TRBJ2-1
v_gene: TRBV15
d_gene: .

CDR3aa: CASSPEYEQYF
CDR3nt: TGTGCCAGCAGCCCGGAGTACGAGCAGTACTTC
abundance: .
j_gene: TRBJ2-7
v_gene: TRBV7-9
d_gene: .

CDR3aa: CASSLPGSPLHF
CDR3nt: TGTGCCAGCTCACTACCGGGCTCACCCCTCCACTTT
abundance: .
j_gene: TRBJ1-6
v_gene: TRBV18
d_gene: .

CDR3aa: CASSLANEGYTEAFF
CDR3nt: TGCGCCAGCAGCTTGGCCAACGAGGGATACACTGAAGCTTTCTTT
abundance: .
j_gene: TRBJ1-1
v_gene: TRBV5-1
d_gene: .

CDR3aa: CASSIDFRGVYEQYF
CDR3nt: TGTGCCAGTAGTATAGATTTCAGGGGTGTCTACGAGCAGTACTTC
abundance: .
j_gene: TRBJ2-7
v_gene: TRBV19
d_gene: .

CDR3aa: CASSPRGSGANVLTF
CDR3nt: TGTGCCAGCAGCCCGAGGGGGTCTGGGGCCAACGTCCTGACTTTC
abundance: .
j_gene: TRBJ2-6
v_gene: TRBV7-3
d_gene: .

CDR3aa: CASSQGDRGPSSYNEQFF
CDR3nt: TGCGCCAGCAGCCAAGGCGACAGGGGCCCTAGCTCCTACAATGAGCAGTTCTTC
abundance: .
j_gene: TRBJ2-1
v_gene: TRBV4-3
d_gene: TRBD1

CDR3aa: CASSIGTGAYEQYF
CDR3nt: TGTGCCAGTAGTATAGGAACAGGGGCCTACGAGCAGTACTTC
abundance: few
j_gene: TRBJ2-7
v_gene: TRBV19
d_gene: TRBD1

CDR3aa: CASSLVVTAYEQYF
CDR3nt: TGTGCCAGCAGCTTGGTTGTCACAGCCTACGAGCAGTACTTC
abundance: .
j_gene: TRBJ2-7
v_gene: TRBV5-5
d_gene: .

CDR3aa: CAISELPGASSGANVLTF
CDR3nt: TGTGCCATCAGTGAGTTGCCAGGGGCTAGCTCTGGGGCCAACGTCCTGACTTTC
abundance: few
j_gene: TRBJ2-6
v_gene: TRBV10-3
d_gene: .

CDR3aa: CASTRGSNEKLFF
CDR3nt: TGTGCCAGCACACGGGGGTCGAATGAAAAACTGTTTTTT
abundance: .
j_gene: TRBJ1-4
v_gene: TRBV6-5
d_gene: .

CDR3aa: CAWSVRWTGEPGELFF
CDR3nt: TGTGCCTGGAGTGTACGCTGGACAGGGGAACCCGGGGAGCTGTTTTTT
abundance: .
j_gene: TRBJ2-2
v_gene: TRBV30
d_gene: TRBD1

CDR3aa: CASGIPGPSPQYF
CDR3nt: TGTGCCAGCGGAATTCCAGGGCCCTCACCCCAGTACTTC
abundance: .
j_gene: TRBJ2-7
v_gene: TRBV6-1
d_gene: .

CDR3aa: CASRREINTGELFF
CDR3nt: TGTGCCAGCAGGCGCGAAATTAACACCGGGGAGCTGTTTTTT
abundance: .
j_gene: TRBJ2-2
v_gene: TRBV9
d_gene: .

CDR3aa: CASSPRPGSPRHGELFF
CDR3nt: TGTGCCAGCAGTCCAAGACCGGGATCCCCTCGGCACGGGGAGCTGTTTTTT
abundance: .
j_gene: TRBJ2-2
v_gene: TRBV27
d_gene: .

CDR3aa: CASSPGGAGSPLHF
CDR3nt: TGTGCCAGTAGCCCAGGGGGCGCCGGTTCACCCCTCCACTTT
abundance: few
j_gene: TRBJ1-6
v_gene: TRBV19
d_gene: TRBD1

CDR3aa: CATQGSYEQYF
CDR3nt: TGTGCCACACAGGGTTCCTACGAGCAGTACTTC
abundance: .
j_gene: TRBJ2-7
v_gene: TRBV30
d_gene: .

CDR3aa: CASSSDRSTDTQYF
CDR3nt: TGTGCCAGCAGTTCGGACAGGAGCACAGATACGCAGTATTTT
abundance: .
j_gene: TRBJ2-3
v_gene: TRBV6-6
d_gene: TRBD1

CDR3aa: CASSPPMRTGRTGELFF
CDR3nt: TGTGCCAGCAGTCCCCCGATGAGGACTGGGAGGACCGGGGAGCTGTTTTTT
abundance: once
j_gene: TRBJ2-2
v_gene: TRBV5-4
d_gene: .

CDR3aa: CASIPGQVGYEQYF
CDR3nt: TGTGCCAGCATCCCAGGACAGGTGGGCTACGAGCAGTACTTC
abundance: .
j_gene: TRBJ2-7
v_gene: TRBV5-4
d_gene: TRBD1